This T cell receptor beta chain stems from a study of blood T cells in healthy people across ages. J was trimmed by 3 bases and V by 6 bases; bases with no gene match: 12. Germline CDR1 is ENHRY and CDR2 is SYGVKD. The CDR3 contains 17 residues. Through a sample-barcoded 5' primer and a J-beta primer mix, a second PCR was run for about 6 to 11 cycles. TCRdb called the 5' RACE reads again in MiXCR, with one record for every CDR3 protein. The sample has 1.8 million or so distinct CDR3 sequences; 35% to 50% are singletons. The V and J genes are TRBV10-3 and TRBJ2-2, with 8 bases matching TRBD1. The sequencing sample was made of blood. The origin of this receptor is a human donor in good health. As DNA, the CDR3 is TGTGCCATCAGCGGACAGGGCCATGGAGGTGACACCGGGGAGCTGTTTTTT. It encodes CAISGQGHGGDTGELFF.